This T cell receptor beta chain was recovered during a study of quantifying T cell responses using KT2 cells (dated by TCRdb to 2015 to 2018). In the study overall: RNA was DNase-treated and reverse transcribed with TCR alpha and beta constant-region primers, mostly using SuperScript III. The efficiency of the T4 ligation step under optimum conditions was estimated to be greater than 9.5%. To avoid over-amplification, PCR2 was carried out as a SYBR Green qPCR and halted once a predetermined fluorescence threshold was reached. Paper-wide results and their limitations: KT2 sequences were detected down to the lowest spike-in tested, about one KT2 cell per 100,000 PBMC. The study did not include a side-by-side comparison of this pipeline with other TCR sequencing techniques. Counts of KT2 alpha and beta sequences scaled linearly with input KT2 cell number over several orders of magnitude. Detection of KT2 sequences showed saturation at very high KT2 spike-in numbers.

There are a few counts of this clonotype. Its antigen is still unknown. No base qualities exist here, and no much larger clone lies one base off it. Known numbers of KT2, a T cell clone whose TCR had been sequenced previously, were spiked into unfractionated PBMC to test the sensitivity and accuracy of the pipeline. A range of KT2-to-PBMC ratios was set up by mixing KT2 cells into a fixed number of PBMC. Receptors were amplified or captured by UMI-ligation and nested PCR. A single-stranded oligonucleotide bearing the Illumina SP2 sequence and a UMI was ligated to the 3' end of the cDNA with T4 RNA ligase 1. PCR1 ran about 4 cycles (98°C 15 s, 69°C 30 s, 72°C 40 s); the beta primer was an equimolar mix of RC1.1 and RC1.2 covering TRBC1 and TRBC2. Starting at PCR2, the TCR alpha and beta chains were handled separately, and sample indices and Illumina adaptors were added. The UMI comprised 12 random nucleotides, as two hexamers separated by a spacer, placed after an 8-base spacer. Sequencing was done on an Illumina MiSeq using v2 2x251 paired-end chemistry, usually with some twelve samples per run. To increase diversity, 5-7% PhiX DNA was added to each sequencing library. The original pipeline was this. The raw reads were converted into FASTQ with bcl2fastq and then demultiplexed by dual indices with Demultiplexor. Decombinator assigned V and J genes by tag matching, allowing a single base-pair mismatch. Using UMIs, Collapsinator corrected both sequencing errors and the frequency errors that come from PCR heterogeneity. CDR3Translator turned Decombinator identifiers into nucleotide sequence, translated that sequence into amino acids, and pulled out the CDR3 based on C- and N-terminal motifs. Each distinct KT2 TCR was counted as a cluster of KT2 sequences sharing one unique molecular identifier. In TCRdb, the public reads were trimmed at Q25 with fastp and aligned with MiXCR, with productive beta chains retained. Under each unique CDR3 protein, matching rows form one entry showing the most common genes and DNA. TCRdb's processing, not the authors' own work, is the source of the V and J calls. The sample table contains around 56,000 distinct CDR3 sequences; only one count was recorded for around an eighth of them. The top ten clones comprise roughly 9% of the sample.

Sequenced sample: PBMCs spiked with cells of the T cell clone KT2. The sequence was obtained from a human donor.

The sequenced DNA is TGTGCCAGCAGCCAAGGGAAAAAATCTGAAGCTTTCTTT. It specifies CASSQGKKSEAFF. Recombination joined TRBV4-2 with TRBJ1-1; the D gene cannot be resolved reliably. CDR1 and CDR2 are read off the germline V gene as LGHNA and YNFKEQ. V is cut by 1 base and J by 6 bases, and the space between the germline ends is 9 bases. Reading from cysteine to phenylalanine, the CDR3 counts 13 amino acids. Solely the CDR3 DNA is kept, with 39 bases framed from the first base.